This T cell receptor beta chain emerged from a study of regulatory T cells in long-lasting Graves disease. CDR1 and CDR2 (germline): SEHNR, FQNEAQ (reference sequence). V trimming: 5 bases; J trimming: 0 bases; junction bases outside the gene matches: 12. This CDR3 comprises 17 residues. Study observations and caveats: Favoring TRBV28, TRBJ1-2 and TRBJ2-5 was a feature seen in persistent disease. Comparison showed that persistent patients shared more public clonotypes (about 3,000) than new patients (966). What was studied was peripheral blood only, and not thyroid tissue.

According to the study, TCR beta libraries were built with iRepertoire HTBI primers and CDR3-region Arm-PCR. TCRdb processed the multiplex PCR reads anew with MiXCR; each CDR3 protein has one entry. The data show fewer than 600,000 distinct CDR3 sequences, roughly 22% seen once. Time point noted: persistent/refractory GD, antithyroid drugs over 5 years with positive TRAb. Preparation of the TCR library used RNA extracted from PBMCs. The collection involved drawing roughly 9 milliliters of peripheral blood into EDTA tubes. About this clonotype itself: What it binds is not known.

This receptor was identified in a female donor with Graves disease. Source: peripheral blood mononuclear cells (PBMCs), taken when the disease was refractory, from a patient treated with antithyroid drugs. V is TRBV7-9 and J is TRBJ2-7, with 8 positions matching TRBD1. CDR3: CASSPWSRTGSSYEQYF. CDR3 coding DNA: TGTGCCAGCAGCCCATGGTCGAGGACAGGGAGCTCCTACGAGCAGTACTTC.